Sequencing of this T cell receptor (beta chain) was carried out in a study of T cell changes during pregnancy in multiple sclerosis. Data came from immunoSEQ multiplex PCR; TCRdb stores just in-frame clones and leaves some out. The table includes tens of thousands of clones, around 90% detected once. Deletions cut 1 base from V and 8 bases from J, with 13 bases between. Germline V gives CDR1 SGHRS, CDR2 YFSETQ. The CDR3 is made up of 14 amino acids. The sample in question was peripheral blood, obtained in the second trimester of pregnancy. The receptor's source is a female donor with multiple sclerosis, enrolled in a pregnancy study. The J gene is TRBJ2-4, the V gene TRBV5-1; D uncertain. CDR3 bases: TGCGCCAGCAGCTTGATGTTGAGTTCGGACATTCAGTACTTC. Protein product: CASSLMLSSDIQYF.